The T cell receptor (beta chain) under discussion was sequenced for a study of control samples from healthy donors and cancer patients. Generated by immunoSEQ multiplex PCR, the TCRdb table keeps only in-frame clones and is missing some. The sample has 85,000 to 95,000 clones; about 88% are singletons. The length of the CDR3 is 16 residues. V lost 9 bases and J lost 1, with 22 bases in between. Per germline, CDR1 LNHNV and CDR2 YYDKDF (reference sequence). The sample was blood. V usage is TRBV15 and J usage is TRBJ2-7, with D possibly being TRBD1 or TRBD2 (5 bases each). The source is a woman in her 70s in good health. CDR3 nucleotides: TGTGCCACGTCACGAGTGGTCGGGACGGGTTCCTACGAGCAGTACTTC. This codes for CATSRVVGTGSYEQYF.